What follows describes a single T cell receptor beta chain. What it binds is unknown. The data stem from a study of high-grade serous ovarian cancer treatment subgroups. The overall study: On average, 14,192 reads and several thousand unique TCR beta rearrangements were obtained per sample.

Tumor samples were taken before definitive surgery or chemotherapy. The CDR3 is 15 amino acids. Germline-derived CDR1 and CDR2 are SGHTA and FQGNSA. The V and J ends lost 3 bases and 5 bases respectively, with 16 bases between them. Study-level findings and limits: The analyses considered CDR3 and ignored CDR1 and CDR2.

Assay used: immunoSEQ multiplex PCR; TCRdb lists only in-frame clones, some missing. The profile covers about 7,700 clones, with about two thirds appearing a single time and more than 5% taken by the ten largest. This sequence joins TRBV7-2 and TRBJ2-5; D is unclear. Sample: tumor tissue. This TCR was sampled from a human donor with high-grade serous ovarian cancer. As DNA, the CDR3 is TGTGCCAGCAGCTTGGCGGCATCTCTATTGGAGACCCAGTACTTC. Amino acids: CASSLAASLLETQYF.